These 32 T cell receptor beta chains were all obtained from the same sample, sequenced in a study of T-cell reconstitution after alpha-beta-depleted transplantation in children. A TCRbeta library incorporating unique molecular identifiers was prepared. Via MiXCR, TCRdb re-called the PCR reads, giving one row per CDR3 protein. The sample shows about 360,000 distinct CDR3 sequences, 10% to 15% of them seen only once. The sequences come from PBMCs, collected from the stem cell graft. The receptors shown here come from a human donor who donated a stem cell graft to a child with Fanconi anemia.

V usage is TRBV12-3 or TRBV12-4 and J usage is TRBJ2-1; TRBD1 agrees at 12 bases. J lost 8 bases, V lost 5 bases, and 4 bases had no gene match. The CDR3 is 14 residues long. CDR3 amino acids: CASSTRDRGHEQFF. The CDR3 region has the DNA TGTGCCAGCAGTACGCGGGACAGGGGGCATGAGCAGTTCTTC.

V is TRBV7-2 and J is TRBJ2-7; D is uncertain. The CDR3 is 13 amino acids. V lost 0 bases, J lost 4 bases, and 7 bases lay in between. CDR1 SGHTA and CDR2 FQGNSA come from the germline V gene. The CDR3 DNA sequence: TGTGCCAGCAGCTTAGCCCACTCTTACGAGCAGTACTTC. Its translation: CASSLAHSYEQYF. The whole variable domain, filled in from reference TRBV7-2 and TRBJ2-7, reads GAGVSQSPSNKVTEKGKDVELRCDPISGHTALYWYRQSLGQGLEFLIYFQGNSAPDKSGLPSDRFSAERTGGSVSTLTIQRTQQEDSAVYLCASSLAHSYEQYFGPGTRLTVT.

This clonotype was detected a few times. The chain employs TRBV7-2 and TRBJ1-1, with D uncertain. This CDR3 region has 14 residues. V gave up 1 base and J gave up 7 bases, with 13 bases separating them. Germline V gives CDR1 SGHTA, CDR2 FQGNSA. This chain's CDR3 is CASSLGPGLNEAFF. The CDR3 DNA follows: TGTGCCAGCAGCTTAGGCCCCGGCCTTAATGAAGCTTTCTTT.

Note on this clonotype: One base away lies a much larger clone, so this may be a sequencing read error. Here the CDR3 omits its conserved ending phenylalanine or tryptophan, so a read error is the likely source. The DNA is omitted, as the CDR3 cannot be located on it reliably, and the CDR3 follows TCRdb's listing. The rearrangement uses TRBV29-1 and TRBJ1-2. The CDR3 is 11 amino acids long, termini counted. The germline CDR1 and CDR2 sequences are SQVTM and ANQGSEA. The CDR3 spells CSATGGYGYTC.

This clonotype came up many times. V usage is TRBV10-2 and J usage is TRBJ1-1; D is uncertain. Trimming shortened V by 4 bases and J by 1 base, and 4 bases separated the two germline ends. Germline CDR1 WSHSY, CDR2 SAAADI. This CDR3 comprises 12 residues. The CDR3 bases are TGCGCCAGCAGTGCAGGGAACACTGAAGCTTTCTTT. This gives the protein CASSAGNTEAFF.

This clonotype was seen ten or more times. This chain links TRBV5-5 with TRBJ2-7; 7 bases line up with TRBD1. The CDR3 sequence is 14 residues long. Germline CDR1 and CDR2: SGHKS and YYEKEE (reference sequence). With 2 bases clipped from V and 0 bases from J, the junction kept 2 bases outside the gene matches. CDR3 protein: CASSFDRDSYEQYV. The CDR3 region has the DNA TGTGCCAGCAGCTTCGACAGGGACTCCTACGAGCAGTACGTC.

The rearrangement joins TRBV13 to TRBJ2-7; D unclear. This CDR3 is 14 amino acids long. Per the germline V gene, CDR1 is PRHDT and CDR2 is FYEKMQ (reference sequence). CDR3 protein: CASSLGYSGAEQYV. In DNA form, the CDR3 reads TGTGCCAGCAGCCTAGGGTACTCGGGTGCCGAGCAGTACGTC.

The chain employs TRBV4-3 and TRBJ1-1; no definite D call. Germline CDR1 is LGHNA and CDR2 is YSLEER. V lost 0 bases and J lost 4, with 12 bases in between. The CDR3 extends over 15 amino acids. CDR3 nucleotide sequence: TGCGCCAGCAGCCAAGACCGGGAGAGCGTCACTGAAGCTTTCTTT. Translation gives CASSQDRESVTEAFF.

This clonotype was seen repeatedly, ten times or more. This chain joins TRBV12-3 or TRBV12-4 and TRBJ2-5, with D unclear. The CDR3 consists of 13 residues. V shed 2 bases and J shed 4 bases, with 8 bases lying between them. CDR3 loop: CASSLQLGETQYF. The DNA of the CDR3 is TGTGCCAGCAGTTTACAACTGGGAGAGACCCAGTACTTC.

This clonotype was recorded a few times. The gene calls are TRBV7-6 and TRBJ2-7; D is perhaps TRBD1 (5 bases). Germline assignment: CDR1 SGHVS and CDR2 FNYEAQ. V dropped 5 bases and J dropped 2 bases, with 10 bases sitting between them. The CDR3 sequence is 13 residues long. The CDR3 nucleotides are TGTGCCAGCAGCCTGGACACCACCTACGAGCAGTACTTC. It translates to CASSLDTTYEQYF.

In its sample, this clonotype was seen a few times. The chain has TRBV12-3 or TRBV12-4 and TRBJ1-5; a possible D gene is TRBD1 (6 bases). With 1 base removed from V and 9 bases from J, the gap between germline ends came to 13 bases. The CDR3 loop spans 14 amino acids. In nucleotides, the CDR3 is TGTGCCAGCAGTTTAGGAGGGGGAGCAGGGCCCCAGCATTTT. Protein sequence: CASSLGGGAGPQHF.

This clonotype occurred a few times. The rearrangement joins TRBV6-2 or TRBV6-3 to TRBJ2-5; D is possibly TRBD1 (6 bases). The CDR3 extends over 13 amino acids. CDR1 is MNHEY, CDR2 SVGEGT, per germline. The germline V and J ends were trimmed by 8 bases and 3 bases, with 13 bases remaining between them. DNA of the CDR3: TGTGCCAGCCACGGGACATTTGAAGAGACCCAGTACTTC. Its protein is CASHGTFEETQYF.

This clonotype was seen only a few times. The chain combines TRBV6-2 or TRBV6-3 with TRBJ2-5; D is ambiguous. The CDR3 has 13 residues. Trimming took off 8 bases at V and 5 bases at J, with 15 bases between the two ends. Germline values: CDR1 MNHEY, CDR2 SVGEGT. The CDR3 spells CASRRGPLETQYF. The CDR3 DNA follows: TGTGCCAGCCGTCGAGGACCTCTTGAGACCCAGTACTTC.

The chain employs TRBV2 and TRBJ2-1, with TRBD1 matching over 8 bases. The germline V gene encodes CDR1 SNHLY and CDR2 FYNNEI. The V gene end was trimmed by 4 bases and the J gene end by 4 bases; junction bases not matched to a gene: 3. The CDR3 extends over 14 amino acids. This CDR3 reads CASSVRDRYNEQFF. As DNA, the CDR3 is TGTGCCAGCAGTGTGCGGGACAGGTACAATGAGCAGTTCTTC.

This clonotype was recorded many times. This chain connects TRBV9 to TRBJ2-1, with D possibly being TRBD1 or TRBD2 (5 bases each). The CDR3 spans 12 residues. The V gene lost 5 bases and the J gene lost 12 bases, with 15 bases spanning the gap. CDR1 is SGDLS, CDR2 YYNGEE, per germline. CDR3 amino acids: CASSRLGESQFF. CDR3 sequence (DNA): TGTGCCAGCAGTCGGTTGGGGGAATCGCAGTTCTTC.

This clonotype was seen ten or more times. The chain employs TRBV7-9 and TRBJ2-1; TRBD1 aligns across 7 bases. The CDR3 runs to 17 residues. Germline values: CDR1 SEHNR, CDR2 FQNEAQ (reference sequence). Unmatched junction bases numbered 8, after V lost 3 bases and J lost 0 bases. CDR3 sequence (DNA): TGTGCCAGCAGCTTCCCCCCCAGGGGGTCCTCCTACAATGAGCAGTTCTTC. As protein: CASSFPPRGSSYNEQFF. The whole variable domain, remainder taken from reference TRBV7-9 and TRBJ2-1, is DTGVSQNPRHKITKRGQNVTFRCDPISEHNRLYWYRQTLGQGPEFLTYFQNEAQLEKSRLLSDRFSAERPKGSFSTLEIQRTEQGDSAMYLCASSFPPRGSSYNEQFFGPGTRLTVL.

This clonotype was detected many times. The chain carries TRBV15 and TRBJ2-7, with D uncertain. Trimming shortened V by 8 bases and J by 6 bases, and 17 bases separated the two germline ends. The V gene's germline CDR1 is LNHNV and CDR2 YYDKDF (reference sequence). The CDR3 runs to 13 residues. The CDR3 loop is CATGWTAMGEQYV. The CDR3 DNA sequence: TGTGCCACCGGCTGGACGGCGATGGGCGAGCAGTACGTC.

This clonotype appeared a few times. The J gene is TRBJ1-1, the V gene TRBV19; D perhaps matches TRBD1 (5 bases). V lost 3 bases and J 1 base, leaving 9 bases between the germline ends. Germline V gives CDR1 LNHDA, CDR2 SQIVND (reference sequence). This CDR3 is built from 14 residues. CDR3 residues: CASSIGDANTEAFF. The CDR3 DNA is TGTGCCAGTAGTATTGGGGACGCGAACACTGAAGCTTTCTTT.

This clonotype was counted between two and nine times. The rearrangement joins TRBV6-5 to TRBJ2-1, with TRBD1 identical over 10 bases. The J segment lost 7 bases and the V segment lost 2 bases, leaving 5 bases of the junction unmatched. CDR1 is MNHEY and CDR2 is SVGAGI in the germline V gene. This CDR3 region has 15 residues. The CDR3 is CASSYAGQGRNEQFF. The DNA for the CDR3 is TGTGCCAGCAGTTACGCGGGACAGGGGAGGAATGAGCAGTTCTTC.

This chain links TRBV11-2 with TRBJ2-2; D remains unclear. Germline V gene lookup returns CDR1 SGHAT and CDR2 FQNNGV. CDR3 length: 14 amino acids. Trimming pared 7 bases from V and 5 bases from J, leaving 14 bases between. CDR3 in DNA: TGTGCCAGCACCCTCAGTCCTATGACCGGGGAGCTGTTTTTT. This sequence encodes CASTLSPMTGELFF.

There are many counts of this clonotype. This chain links TRBV10-3 with TRBJ2-7, with D perhaps TRBD1 or TRBD2 (5 bases each). CDR1 and CDR2 (germline): ENHRY, SYGVKD. The CDR3 spans 12 residues. Trimming left V 2 bases short and J 6 bases short, with 8 bases between. The CDR3 DNA reads TGTGCCATCAGTGAGGGGACGACCGAGCAGTACTTC. Residues: CAISEGTTEQYF.

In its sample, this clonotype was seen a few times. J is TRBJ2-5 and V is TRBV5-1, with unresolved D. Per germline, CDR1 SGHRS and CDR2 YFSETQ. V lost 1 base and J 5 bases, leaving 12 bases between the germline ends. This CDR3 has 14 residues. CDR3 nucleotide sequence: TGCGCCAGCAGCTTGACCAACCCGAGGGAGACCCAGTACTTC. It codes for CASSLTNPRETQYF.

This clonotype has only a few counts. The chain links TRBV5-1 to TRBJ2-3; 9 bases are shared with TRBD2. Trimming took 2 bases from V and 5 from J; bases not matched to a gene: 12. The CDR3 sequence is 17 residues long. CDR1 is SGHRS, CDR2 YFSETQ, per germline. CDR3 residues: CASSFSPLAGAQDTQYF. The CDR3 DNA is TGCGCCAGCAGCTTTTCACCCTTAGCGGGGGCCCAAGATACGCAGTATTTT.

This clonotype showed up many times. The chain recombines TRBV5-1 with TRBJ1-5; no definite D call. From germline, CDR1 is SGHRS and CDR2 YFSETQ. The ends were cut back, 0 bases at V and 7 bases at J, with 11 bases in the middle. CDR3 length equals 14 residues. CDR3 DNA sequence: TGCGCCAGCAGCTTGGGGGAGCTAGGGCAGCCCCAGCATTTT. As protein: CASSLGELGQPQHF.

In its sample, this clonotype was seen many times. This chain connects TRBV5-1 to TRBJ1-6; a weak D match, TRBD1 (5 bases). The CDR3 runs to 14 residues. V lost 0 bases, J lost 6 bases, and 7 bases lay in between. Germline V gives CDR1 SGHRS, CDR2 YFSETQ. CDR3 in amino acids: CASSLEGRNSPLHF. The CDR3 DNA is TGCGCCAGCAGCTTGGAGGGACGTAATTCACCCCTCCACTTT. Using reference TRBV5-1 and TRBJ1-6 for the parts outside the CDR3, the full variable domain is KAGVTQTPRYLIKTRGQQVTLSCSPISGHRSVSWYQQTPGQGLQFLFEYFSETQRNKGNFPGRFSGRQFSNSRSEMNVSTLELGDSALYLCASSLEGRNSPLHFGNGTRLTVT.

In its sample, this clonotype was seen many times. The V gene is TRBV7-2, the J gene TRBJ1-1, with D unclear. Germline CDR1 and CDR2: SGHTA and FQGNSA. This CDR3 spans 14 amino acids. Trimming pared 3 bases from V and 2 bases from J, leaving 10 bases between. CDR3 DNA: TGTGCCAGCAGCTTGGTGGAGGGAAACACTGAAGCTTTCTTT. Protein: CASSLVEGNTEAFF.

Only a few counts were recorded for this clonotype. This chain links TRBV4-2 with TRBJ2-2; D is perhaps TRBD2 (6 bases). V lost 2 bases and J 5 bases, leaving 15 bases between the germline ends. Germline lookup yields CDR1 LGHNA and CDR2 YNFKEQ. The CDR3 length is 16 residues. The CDR3 DNA is TGTGCCAGCAGCCAAAACCCCGGGGGTGTAACCGGGGAGCTGTTTTTT. Amino acids: CASSQNPGGVTGELFF.

The chain couples TRBV12-3 or TRBV12-4 to TRBJ2-7; D unclear. The CDR3 is 15 residues long. The germline V and J ends were trimmed by 3 bases and 1 base, with 13 bases remaining between them. The CDR3 spells CASSFIGIRSYEQYF. DNA of the CDR3: TGTGCCAGCAGTTTTATTGGGATCAGGTCCTACGAGCAGTACTTC.

The chain joins TRBV5-6 to TRBJ2-2; D is ambiguous. This CDR3 contains 15 residues. Between the trimmed V and J ends, which lost 2 bases and 3 bases, there was a span of 11 bases. Germline V gene lookup returns CDR1 SGHDT and CDR2 YYEEEE. The CDR3: CASSFLTGDTGELFF. Written as DNA, the CDR3 is TGTGCCAGCAGCTTTTTAACTGGGGACACCGGGGAGCTGTTTTTT.

This clonotype was counted a few times. The rearrangement links TRBV11-2 to TRBJ2-7; TRBD2 matches 11 bases. The CDR3 has 19 residues. Losses at the gene ends were 1 base for V and 2 bases for J; bases not matched to a gene: 13. Germline CDR1 is SGHAT and CDR2 is FQNNGV. The DNA of the CDR3 is TGTGCCAGCAGCTTAGTTATGGCTAGCGGGGGGACCCTACCCTACGAGCAGTACTTC. Translated: CASSLVMASGGTLPYEQYF.

The chain recombines TRBV5-1 with TRBJ1-2; a possible D gene is TRBD1 (6 bases). Trimming took off 0 bases at V and 5 bases at J, with 14 bases between the two ends. CDR3 length: 15 residues. Germline loops: CDR1 SGHRS, CDR2 YFSETQ. The CDR3 DNA follows: TGCGCCAGCAGCTTGGGGTCGACGGGGGCGTATGGCTACACCTTC. Residues: CASSLGSTGAYGYTF.

In this sample, this clonotype turned up a few times. The V and J genes are TRBV2 and TRBJ1-5, with TRBD1 matching over 11 bases. The germline CDR1 and CDR2 sequences are SNHLY and FYNNEI. The CDR3 runs 14 residues. Losses at the gene ends were 6 bases for V and 5 bases for J; bases not matched to a gene: 3. CDR3 nucleotide sequence: TGTGCCAGCAGCGGGACAGGGGGTTATCAGCCCCAGCATTTT. Amino acid sequence: CASSGTGGYQPQHF.